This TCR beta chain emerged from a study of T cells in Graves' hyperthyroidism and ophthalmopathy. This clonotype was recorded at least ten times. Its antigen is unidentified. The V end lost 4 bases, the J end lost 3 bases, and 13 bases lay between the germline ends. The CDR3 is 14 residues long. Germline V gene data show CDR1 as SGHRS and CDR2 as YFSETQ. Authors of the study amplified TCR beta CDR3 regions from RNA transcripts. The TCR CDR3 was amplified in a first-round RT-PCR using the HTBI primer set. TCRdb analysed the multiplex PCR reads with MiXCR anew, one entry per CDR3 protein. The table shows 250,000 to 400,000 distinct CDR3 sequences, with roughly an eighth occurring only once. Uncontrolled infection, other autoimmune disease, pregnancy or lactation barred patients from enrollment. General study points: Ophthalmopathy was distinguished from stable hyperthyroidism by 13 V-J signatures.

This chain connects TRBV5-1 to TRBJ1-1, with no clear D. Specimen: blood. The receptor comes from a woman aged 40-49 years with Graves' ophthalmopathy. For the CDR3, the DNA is TGCGCCAGCAGCCCCGGCGGGTTCGACACTGAAGCTTTCTTT. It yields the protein CASSPGGFDTEAFF.